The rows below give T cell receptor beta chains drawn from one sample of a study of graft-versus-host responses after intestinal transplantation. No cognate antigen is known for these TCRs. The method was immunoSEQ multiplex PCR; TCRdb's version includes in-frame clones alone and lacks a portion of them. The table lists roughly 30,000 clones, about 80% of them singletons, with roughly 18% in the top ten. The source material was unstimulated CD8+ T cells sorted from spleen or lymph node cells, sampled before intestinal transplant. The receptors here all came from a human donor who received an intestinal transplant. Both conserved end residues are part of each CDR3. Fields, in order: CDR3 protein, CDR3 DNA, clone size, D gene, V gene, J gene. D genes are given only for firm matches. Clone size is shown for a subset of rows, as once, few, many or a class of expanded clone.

CDR3 protein: CASSLGRDNQPQHF
CDR3 DNA: TGTGCCAGCAGCTTAGGCAGGGACAATCAGCCCCAGCATTTT
clone size: -
D gene: -
V gene: TRBV5-8
J gene: TRBJ1-5

CDR3 protein: CSASGRGAFF
CDR3 DNA: TGCAGTGCTAGCGGCAGGGGAGCTTTCTTT
clone size: -
D gene: -
V gene: TRBV20-1
J gene: TRBJ1-1

CDR3 protein: CASSAGQGYEKLFF
CDR3 DNA: TGTGCCAGCAGTGCGGGACAGGGTTATGAAAAACTGTTTTTT
clone size: -
D gene: TRBD1
V gene: TRBV6-1
J gene: TRBJ1-4

CDR3 protein: CASTRGTDTQYF
CDR3 DNA: TGTGCCAGCACCAGGGGAACAGATACGCAGTATTTT
clone size: -
D gene: -
V gene: TRBV7-9
J gene: TRBJ2-3

CDR3 protein: CASSPTGPYEQYF
CDR3 DNA: TGTGCCAGCAGCCCGACAGGCCCCTACGAGCAGTACTTC
clone size: -
D gene: -
V gene: TRBV14
J gene: TRBJ2-7

CDR3 protein: CASSLAVTSGVSYNEQFF
CDR3 DNA: TGCGCCAGCAGCTTGGCTGTGACTAGCGGGGTCTCCTACAATGAGCAGTTCTTC
clone size: -
D gene: TRBD2
V gene: TRBV5-1
J gene: TRBJ2-1

CDR3 protein: CTSSQSTGEVGEKLFF
CDR3 DNA: TGCACCAGCAGCCAGTCGACAGGGGAAGTGGGCGAAAAACTGTTTTTT
clone size: -
D gene: -
V gene: TRBV1
J gene: TRBJ1-4

CDR3 protein: CASGSGQDSTQYF
CDR3 DNA: TGTGCTAGTGGTTCGGGACAAGACTCTACGCAGTATTTT
clone size: -
D gene: -
V gene: TRBV12-5
J gene: TRBJ2-3

CDR3 protein: CASSLGFSDHTDTQYF
CDR3 DNA: TGTGCCAGCAGCTTAGGGTTTAGCGACCACACAGATACGCAGTATTTT
clone size: -
D gene: -
V gene: TRBV7-9
J gene: TRBJ2-3

CDR3 protein: CASRAGRGDSCGNTIYF
CDR3 DNA: TGTGCCAGCAGGGCAGGACGGGGGGACTCTTGTGGAAACACCATATATTTT
clone size: few
D gene: -
V gene: TRBV6-7
J gene: TRBJ1-3

CDR3 protein: CASSQTTGGSGYEQYF
CDR3 DNA: TGCGCCAGCAGCCAGACGACAGGGGGAAGTGGCTACGAGCAGTACTTC
clone size: -
D gene: TRBD1
V gene: TRBV4-1
J gene: TRBJ2-7

CDR3 protein: CASSWIRSGANTGELFF
CDR3 DNA: TGTGCCAGCAGCTGGATTCGAAGCGGGGCGAACACCGGGGAGCTGTTTTTT
clone size: few
D gene: TRBD2
V gene: TRBV2
J gene: TRBJ2-2

CDR3 protein: CASSLAPAGGRETQYF
CDR3 DNA: TGTGCCAGCAGCTTGGCCCCCGCAGGGGGAAGAGAGACCCAGTACTTC
clone size: few
D gene: TRBD1
V gene: TRBV5-6
J gene: TRBJ2-5

CDR3 protein: CASSLEARLNYEQYF
CDR3 DNA: TGTGCCAGCAGTCTAGAGGCCAGACTGAACTACGAGCAGTACTTC
clone size: -
D gene: -
V gene: TRBV28
J gene: TRBJ2-7

CDR3 protein: CASSSGQLEAFF
CDR3 DNA: TGCGCCAGCAGCTCAGGACAGCTCGAAGCTTTCTTT
clone size: -
D gene: -
V gene: TRBV5-1
J gene: TRBJ1-1

CDR3 protein: CATYSGGNTDTQYF
CDR3 DNA: TGTGCCACCTATAGCGGGGGAAACACAGATACGCAGTATTTT
clone size: -
D gene: TRBD2
V gene: TRBV6-5
J gene: TRBJ2-3

CDR3 protein: CASLDSMGLSNEKLFF
CDR3 DNA: TGTGCCAGTCTGGACAGTATGGGACTATCTAATGAAAAACTGTTTTTT
clone size: -
D gene: -
V gene: TRBV2
J gene: TRBJ1-4

CDR3 protein: CASSLKGGGRYEQYF
CDR3 DNA: TGTGCCAGCAGCTTAAAGGGGGGGGGACGCTACGAGCAGTACTTC
clone size: -
D gene: -
V gene: TRBV13
J gene: TRBJ2-7

CDR3 protein: CASSFLLLHWHHQPQHF
CDR3 DNA: TGTGCCAGCAGCTTTCTGCTACTACATTGGCATCATCAGCCCCAGCATTTT
clone size: -
D gene: -
V gene: TRBV21-1
J gene: TRBJ1-5

CDR3 protein: CASSLSGVRGISYEQYF
CDR3 DNA: TGTGCCAGCAGTTTATCTGGTGTCAGGGGGATTTCCTACGAGCAGTACTTC
clone size: -
D gene: TRBD1
V gene: TRBV28
J gene: TRBJ2-7

CDR3 protein: CASSLVTGAYEQYF
CDR3 DNA: TGTGCCAGCAGCTTAGTAACAGGGGCCTACGAGCAGTACTTC
clone size: -
D gene: TRBD1
V gene: TRBV11-2
J gene: TRBJ2-7

CDR3 protein: CASSLGGTYEQYF
CDR3 DNA: TGCGCCAGCAGCTTGGGAGGGACCTACGAGCAGTACTTC
clone size: -
D gene: -
V gene: TRBV5-1
J gene: TRBJ2-7

CDR3 protein: CASSATGTGFYEQYF
CDR3 DNA: TGCGCCAGCAGCGCGACCGGGACAGGGTTCTACGAGCAGTACTTC
clone size: -
D gene: TRBD1
V gene: TRBV4-1
J gene: TRBJ2-7

CDR3 protein: CASSDQRTGGQETQYF
CDR3 DNA: TGTGCCAGCAGCGACCAGAGGACAGGGGGCCAAGAGACCCAGTACTTC
clone size: -
D gene: TRBD1
V gene: TRBV7-9
J gene: TRBJ2-5

CDR3 protein: CAISESRLAGSYEQYF
CDR3 DNA: TGTGCCATCAGTGAGTCGAGACTAGCGGGATCCTACGAGCAGTACTTC
clone size: -
D gene: TRBD2
V gene: TRBV10-3
J gene: TRBJ2-7

CDR3 protein: CASSELVLSSYEQYF
CDR3 DNA: TGTGCCAGCAGTGAACTGGTCTTGAGCTCCTACGAGCAGTACTTC
clone size: -
D gene: -
V gene: TRBV2
J gene: TRBJ2-7

CDR3 protein: CASSQGQGPSYEQYF
CDR3 DNA: TGCGCCAGCAGCCAAGGACAGGGGCCTTCATACGAGCAGTACTTC
clone size: -
D gene: TRBD1
V gene: TRBV4-1
J gene: TRBJ2-7